The 29 T cell receptor beta chains below were found in one sample sequenced in a study of technical replicates of blood from a few donors. Data came from immunoSEQ multiplex PCR; TCRdb stores just in-frame clones and leaves some out. Found here are 84,000 or so clones, about 97% of them singletons; the top ten hold approximately 0.2%. The sample taken for sequencing was T cells isolated from PBMCs. The receptors come from a human donor in good health.

The V gene is TRBV27, the J gene TRBJ1-2, with TRBD1 as a possible D gene (5 bases). Germline assignment: CDR1 MNHEY and CDR2 SMNVEV (reference sequence). There are 13 residues in the CDR3. Trimming cost V 8 bases and J 8 bases, with 18 bases left between them. The CDR3 bases are TGTGCCAGCTCCAAACAAGGGGCATGGGGCTACACCTTC. Its translation: CASSKQGAWGYTF.

The chain employs TRBV2 and TRBJ1-2; 7 positions agree with TRBD1. Germline-derived CDR1 and CDR2 are SNHLY and FYNNEI. The CDR3 runs 13 residues. The V segment lost 6 bases and the J segment 6 bases; nucleotides outside the gene matches: 7. The CDR3 DNA follows: TGTGCCAGCAGAGTCAGGGGGACAGATGGCTACACCTTC. Its protein is CASRVRGTDGYTF.

The rearrangement links TRBV14 to TRBJ1-1; 9 bases agree with TRBD1. Losses at the gene ends were 5 bases for V and 3 bases for J; bases not matched to a gene: 7. Germline V gives CDR1 SGHDN, CDR2 FVKESK. The CDR3 is 15 residues long. This chain's CDR3 is CASSSDRGWYTEAFF. The DNA of the CDR3 is TGTGCCAGCAGCTCCGACAGGGGGTGGTACACTGAAGCTTTCTTT.

Here the CDR3 DNA reads TGTGCCAGCAGCTTTCTAGCGGGGGGAACCACAGATACGCAGTATTTT. It is translated as CASSFLAGGTTDTQYF. The chain has TRBV11-3 and TRBJ2-3, with 11 bases aligning to TRBD2. This CDR3 is built from 16 residues. J lost 2 bases, V lost 3 bases, and 4 bases had no gene match. Germline CDR1 and CDR2: SGHNT and YENEEA. The full variable domain, its missing parts supplied by reference TRBV11-3 and TRBJ2-3, is EAGVVQSPRYKIIEKKQPVAFWCNPISGHNTLYWYLQNLGQGPELLIRYENEEAVDDSQLPKDRFSAERLKGVDSTLKIQPAELGDSAVYLCASSFLAGGTTDTQYFGPGTRLTVL.

The chain employs TRBV5-1 and TRBJ1-1, with D unresolved. This CDR3 comprises 14 residues. V shed 4 bases and J shed 2 bases, with 12 bases lying between them. CDR1 and CDR2 (germline): SGHRS, YFSETQ. The CDR3 DNA reads as TGCGCCAGCAGCCTGAGGCTCAGAAACACTGAAGCTTTCTTT. As protein: CASSLRLRNTEAFF. The variable domain in full, completed from reference TRBV5-1 and TRBJ1-1, reads KAGVTQTPRYLIKTRGQQVTLSCSPISGHRSVSWYQQTPGQGLQFLFEYFSETQRNKGNFPGRFSGRQFSNSRSEMNVSTLELGDSALYLCASSLRLRNTEAFFGQGTRLTVV.

The chain employs TRBV19 and TRBJ1-1; TRBD1 agrees at 11 bases. V was clipped by 3 bases and J by 6 bases; unmatched bases: 6. This CDR3 spans 15 amino acids. The germline V gene encodes CDR1 LNHDA and CDR2 SQIVND (reference sequence). The CDR3 reads CASSILRTGGSEAFF. The CDR3, as DNA: TGTGCCAGTAGTATCCTCAGGACAGGGGGCTCTGAAGCTTTCTTT. The full variable domain, its missing parts supplied by reference TRBV19 and TRBJ1-1, is DGGITQSPKYLFRKEGQNVTLSCEQNLNHDAMYWYRQDPGQGLRLIYYSQIVNDFQKGDIAEGYSVSREKKESFPLTVTSAQKNPTAFYLCASSILRTGGSEAFFGQGTRLTVV.

This sequence joins TRBV30 and TRBJ2-7, with D perhaps matching TRBD1 (6 bases). The CDR3 consists of 15 residues. The ends were cut back, 0 bases at V and 0 bases at J, with 12 bases in the middle. CDR1 and CDR2 from the germline V gene are GTSNPN and SVGIG (reference sequence). In DNA, the CDR3 is TGTGCCTGGAGTGTACGACAGGCCCTCTCCTACGAGCAGTACTTC. Its protein is CAWSVRQALSYEQYF.

The gene calls are TRBV11-3 and TRBJ2-1; D perhaps matches TRBD2 (5 bases). The CDR3 length is 13 residues. CDR1 is SGHNT, CDR2 YENEEA, per germline. The V and J ends lost 1 base and 8 bases respectively, with 9 bases between them. The CDR3 spells CASSLVGAYEQFF. CDR3 coding DNA: TGTGCCAGCAGCTTAGTGGGAGCTTATGAGCAGTTCTTC.

J is TRBJ2-1 and V is TRBV7-2, with TRBD2 matching over 7 bases. This CDR3 contains 16 residues. Germline values: CDR1 SGHTA, CDR2 FQGNSA. The trim removed 8 bases at V and 4 bases at J, leaving 14 bases unmatched. This chain's CDR3 is CASCLQVSGGYNEQFF. For the CDR3, the DNA is TGTGCCAGCTGTCTACAGGTATCGGGGGGATACAATGAGCAGTTCTTC.

The chain recombines TRBV27 with TRBJ2-7, with unresolved D. The CDR3 length is 13 residues. Per germline, CDR1 MNHEY and CDR2 SMNVEV (reference sequence). Trimming took off 5 bases at V and 1 base at J, with 9 bases between the two ends. CDR3 DNA: TGTGCCAGCAGTCCCCTCCCTTCCTACGAGCAGTACTTC. Translation gives CASSPLPSYEQYF.

This clone was counted once. The chain combines TRBV6-1 with TRBJ2-7; TRBD2 matches 12 bases. CDR1 is MNHNS and CDR2 is SASEGT in the germline V gene. After removal of 4 bases from V and 0 bases from J, the junction contained 7 bases not matched to a gene. The CDR3 is made up of 17 amino acids. The CDR3 loop is CASSASGRGLNSYEQYF. The CDR3 DNA follows: TGTGCCAGCAGTGCTAGCGGGAGGGGACTCAACTCCTACGAGCAGTACTTC.

The rearrangement uses TRBV4-1 and TRBJ2-7; 9 positions agree with TRBD1. CDR3 length equals 16 residues. The germline V gene encodes CDR1 MGHRA and CDR2 YSYEKL. Trimming removed 5 bases from V and 2 bases from J; junction bases left unmatched: 10. CDR3 region: CASSAQQGASPYEQYF. The CDR3 DNA reads as TGCGCCAGCAGCGCCCAACAGGGGGCGAGCCCCTACGAGCAGTACTTC.

V usage is TRBV7-9 and J usage is TRBJ2-3, with 7 positions matching TRBD1. After removal of 3 bases from V and 6 bases from J, the junction contained 0 bases not matched to a gene. CDR3 size: 12 residues. Germline V gives CDR1 SEHNR, CDR2 FQNEAQ (reference sequence). The CDR3 loop is CASSLTGDTQYF. For the CDR3, the DNA is TGTGCCAGCAGCTTGACAGGGGATACGCAGTATTTT.

This chain connects TRBV6-1 to TRBJ2-3; 9 bases fit TRBD1. J was trimmed by 4 bases and V by 6 bases; bases with no gene match: 5. Germline-derived CDR1 and CDR2 are MNHNS and SASEGT. The CDR3 covers 14 residues. CDR3 sequence: CASRGDREADTQYF. In DNA form, the CDR3 reads TGTGCCAGCAGGGGGGACAGGGAAGCAGATACGCAGTATTTT.

This chain uses TRBV27 with TRBJ2-1; D is possibly TRBD1 (5 bases). The CDR3 is 15 amino acids. Trimming cost V 6 bases and J 0 bases, with 12 bases left between them. Germline CDR1 reads MNHEY; CDR2 reads SMNVEV (reference sequence). CDR3 amino acids: CASSPSDSSYNEQFF. The CDR3 coding sequence is TGTGCCAGCAGCCCCAGCGACAGCTCCTACAATGAGCAGTTCTTC.

The chain uses TRBV2 and TRBJ2-5, with D hard to call. Trimming pared 4 bases from V and 2 bases from J, leaving 17 bases between. Per germline, CDR1 SNHLY and CDR2 FYNNEI. The length of the CDR3 is 16 residues. The CDR3 loop reads CASSGVQWAEQETQYF. CDR3 nucleotide sequence: TGTGCCAGCAGTGGAGTGCAGTGGGCTGAGCAAGAGACCCAGTACTTC.

V is TRBV11-2 and J is TRBJ2-7; 8 bases are shared with TRBD2. Germline V gene lookup returns CDR1 SGHAT and CDR2 FQNNGV. J lost 0 bases, V lost 2 bases, and 0 bases had no gene match. This CDR3 is built from 14 residues. CDR3 in amino acids: CASSLLAGSYEQYF. CDR3 nucleotide sequence: TGTGCCAGCAGCTTACTAGCGGGCTCCTACGAGCAGTACTTC.

The chain links TRBV11-2 to TRBJ2-5; D is ambiguous. This CDR3 is built from 15 residues. V lost 3 bases and J lost 9, with 20 bases in between. Germline V gene data show CDR1 as SGHAT and CDR2 as FQNNGV. The CDR3 region is CASSLRRQDGWPQYF. The CDR3, as DNA: TGTGCCAGCAGCTTGAGACGCCAGGATGGGTGGCCCCAGTACTTC.

The genes are TRBV7-2 and TRBJ1-2; 7 positions match TRBD1. The germline V gene encodes CDR1 SGHTA and CDR2 FQGNSA. There are 14 residues in the CDR3. Losses at the gene ends were 5 bases for V and 8 bases for J; bases not matched to a gene: 11. The CDR3 loop is CASSRTTGQKGYTF. The CDR3 DNA reads TGTGCCAGCAGCCGAACGACAGGGCAGAAGGGCTACACCTTC. Using reference TRBV7-2 and TRBJ1-2 for the parts outside the CDR3, the full variable domain is GAGVSQSPSNKVTEKGKDVELRCDPISGHTALYWYRQSLGQGLEFLIYFQGNSAPDKSGLPSDRFSAERTGGSVSTLTIQRTQQEDSAVYLCASSRTTGQKGYTFGSGTRLTVV.

Only a few counts were recorded for this clone. The chain carries TRBV2 and TRBJ1-1, with TRBD1 identical over 7 bases. This CDR3 has 15 residues. The junction had 9 bases not matched to a gene; V was cut back by 5 bases and J by 3 bases. Per the germline V gene, CDR1 is SNHLY and CDR2 is FYNNEI. The CDR3 coding sequence is TGTGCCAGCAGTTTCGGGGACAGCTTGGACACTGAAGCTTTCTTT. Translating gives CASSFGDSLDTEAFF.

The chain uses TRBV28 and TRBJ1-2; 7 bases are shared with TRBD1. The CDR3 contains 17 residues. Germline V gene lookup returns CDR1 MDHEN and CDR2 SYDVKM. J was trimmed by 0 bases and V by 4 bases; bases with no gene match: 11. The CDR3, as DNA: TGTGCCAGCAGTTCCCCTTTAGGCAGGGGGGCTAACTATGGCTACACCTTC. This gives the protein CASSSPLGRGANYGYTF.

The gene calls are TRBV25-1 and TRBJ1-1, with D possibly matching TRBD1 (6 bases). The V gene lost 7 bases and the J gene lost 2 bases, with 14 bases spanning the gap. Germline CDR1 and CDR2: MGHDK and SYGVNS. The CDR3 length is 14 residues. The DNA for the CDR3 is TGTGCCAGCATGATAACAGGGAAAAACACTGAAGCTTTCTTT. Protein sequence: CASMITGKNTEAFF.

This sequence joins TRBV19 and TRBJ1-5; D gene unclear. The CDR3 length is 12 residues. V was trimmed by 6 bases and J by 4 bases, leaving 7 bases between them. Germline-derived CDR1 and CDR2 are LNHDA and SQIVND (reference sequence). In DNA form, the CDR3 reads TGTGCCAGTAGGGCAGAAAATCAGCCCCAGCATTTT. It encodes CASRAENQPQHF.

The rearrangement joins TRBV5-1 to TRBJ2-3; 8 bases line up with TRBD2. Germline lookup yields CDR1 SGHRS and CDR2 YFSETQ. Germline trimming cut 0 bases from V and 3 bases from J; bases unmatched to any gene: 9. The CDR3 consists of 17 residues. The CDR3 sequence is CASSLVGGGLRTDTQYF. Written as DNA, the CDR3 is TGCGCCAGCAGCTTGGTCGGGGGGGGTCTCCGGACAGATACGCAGTATTTT.

V usage is TRBV15 and J usage is TRBJ2-1, with D maybe TRBD1 (6 bases). CDR1 is LNHNV and CDR2 is YYDKDF in the germline V gene (reference sequence). The length of the CDR3 is 15 residues. V dropped 0 bases and J dropped 8 bases, with 14 bases sitting between them. The CDR3 DNA reads as TGTGCCACCAGCAGAGAACGGACAGCTTCACATGAGCAGTTCTTC. Protein: CATSRERTASHEQFF.

The rearrangement joins TRBV25-1 to TRBJ2-1, with D unclear. The CDR3 extends over 12 amino acids. V was clipped by 7 bases and J by 6 bases, with 10 bases between them. The germline V gene has CDR1 MGHDK and CDR2 SYGVNS. The CDR3 coding sequence is TGTGCCAGCAAACGTAACAGCAATGAGCAGTTCTTC. Its protein product is CASKRNSNEQFF.

The rearrangement uses TRBV10-2 and TRBJ2-7, with D possibly being TRBD2 (7 bases). Germline lookup yields CDR1 WSHSY and CDR2 SAAADI. The CDR3 loop spans 15 amino acids. V lost 3 bases and J 5 bases, leaving 17 bases between the germline ends. DNA of the CDR3: TGCGCCAGCAGTGACCTATACGGGGGGCGAAACGAGCAGTACTTC. Translation: CASSDLYGGRNEQYF.

CDR3 DNA: TGTGCCAGCAGCTTGGGTGGGGGCCGAATCGTCTACGAGCAGTACTTC. Protein: CASSLGGGRIVYEQYF. The V call is TRBV7-6, the J call TRBJ2-7; D is perhaps TRBD1 (6 bases). V was clipped by 3 bases and J by 3 bases, with 18 bases between them. CDR1 and CDR2 (germline): SGHVS, FNYEAQ. This CDR3 is built from 16 residues.

The V gene is TRBV5-1, the J gene TRBJ1-4; 9 positions match TRBD1. Trimming removed 2 bases from V and 8 bases from J; junction bases left unmatched: 1. The germline CDR1 and CDR2 sequences are SGHRS and YFSETQ. The CDR3 totals 13 residues. CDR3 sequence (DNA): TGCGCCAGCAGCTTCGGACAGGGGGAAAAACTGTTTTTT. It codes for CASSFGQGEKLFF. The variable domain in full, with the rest retrieved from reference TRBV5-1 and TRBJ1-4, is KAGVTQTPRYLIKTRGQQVTLSCSPISGHRSVSWYQQTPGQGLQFLFEYFSETQRNKGNFPGRFSGRQFSNSRSEMNVSTLELGDSALYLCASSFGQGEKLFFGSGTQLSVL.